Here is one T cell receptor beta chain with its context. This clonotype was found a few times. Its specific antigen is unknown. No much larger clonotype is one base removed from it; base qualities were not supplied. The data are from a study of T cell repertoires in cytomegalovirus infection (dated by TCRdb to 2018 to 2020). Regarding the study in general: Peptide stimulations targeted recently identified HLA-C-restricted CMV epitopes, whose presentation resists viral immunomodulation, together with well-studied HLA-B-restricted epitopes. Because public TCR beta signatures pointed to carriage of CMV infection together with the matching HLA type, the HLA type of each donor mattered for the analysis. Summary of the overall study and its limitations: In the ex vivo response, HLA-C-restricted CMV-specific TCR beta clonotypes were dominant, and in two of eight donors the single most frequent clonotype came from this HLA-C-restricted group. In both this cohort and an independent cohort of more than 350 donors, the cumulative frequency of public TCR beta family members distinguished carriers of CMV infection plus the relevant HLA type.

Sample treatment or condition, as interpreted from the label and publication: in vitro stimulation with specific CMV peptide epitopes to enrich CMV-specific T cells. The germline V gene (reference sequence) sets CDR1 to LNHNV and CDR2 to YYDKDF. V is cut by 0 bases and J by 3 bases, and the space between the germline ends is 8 bases. The CDR3, cysteine through phenylalanine, is 14 amino acids long. This entry keeps only the CDR3 DNA: 42 bases, framed from base 1. Instrument used: Illumina HiSeq 1500. TCRdb passed the public sequencing reads through fastp at Q25 and MiXCR, retaining productive beta sequences. Each entry merges the rows of one CDR3 protein and shows their most common DNA and genes. In this sample the table shows approximately 1,000,000 distinct CDR3 sequences, approximately 33% of which occur a single time. The ten biggest clones cover about an eighth of the sample.

The input for sequencing was cultured CD8+ T cells from PBMCs, taken from culture after CMV antigen stimulation. This chain joins TRBV15 to TRBJ1-2; the D gene lacks a confident call. The clonotype comes from a human donor in good health (CMV status not recorded). Some clones in this sample may be carry-over from other donors' samples. The nucleotide sequence reads as follows: TGTGCCACCAGCAGAGAAAAGGGTGACTATGGCTACACCTTC. It translates to CATSREKGDYGYTF.